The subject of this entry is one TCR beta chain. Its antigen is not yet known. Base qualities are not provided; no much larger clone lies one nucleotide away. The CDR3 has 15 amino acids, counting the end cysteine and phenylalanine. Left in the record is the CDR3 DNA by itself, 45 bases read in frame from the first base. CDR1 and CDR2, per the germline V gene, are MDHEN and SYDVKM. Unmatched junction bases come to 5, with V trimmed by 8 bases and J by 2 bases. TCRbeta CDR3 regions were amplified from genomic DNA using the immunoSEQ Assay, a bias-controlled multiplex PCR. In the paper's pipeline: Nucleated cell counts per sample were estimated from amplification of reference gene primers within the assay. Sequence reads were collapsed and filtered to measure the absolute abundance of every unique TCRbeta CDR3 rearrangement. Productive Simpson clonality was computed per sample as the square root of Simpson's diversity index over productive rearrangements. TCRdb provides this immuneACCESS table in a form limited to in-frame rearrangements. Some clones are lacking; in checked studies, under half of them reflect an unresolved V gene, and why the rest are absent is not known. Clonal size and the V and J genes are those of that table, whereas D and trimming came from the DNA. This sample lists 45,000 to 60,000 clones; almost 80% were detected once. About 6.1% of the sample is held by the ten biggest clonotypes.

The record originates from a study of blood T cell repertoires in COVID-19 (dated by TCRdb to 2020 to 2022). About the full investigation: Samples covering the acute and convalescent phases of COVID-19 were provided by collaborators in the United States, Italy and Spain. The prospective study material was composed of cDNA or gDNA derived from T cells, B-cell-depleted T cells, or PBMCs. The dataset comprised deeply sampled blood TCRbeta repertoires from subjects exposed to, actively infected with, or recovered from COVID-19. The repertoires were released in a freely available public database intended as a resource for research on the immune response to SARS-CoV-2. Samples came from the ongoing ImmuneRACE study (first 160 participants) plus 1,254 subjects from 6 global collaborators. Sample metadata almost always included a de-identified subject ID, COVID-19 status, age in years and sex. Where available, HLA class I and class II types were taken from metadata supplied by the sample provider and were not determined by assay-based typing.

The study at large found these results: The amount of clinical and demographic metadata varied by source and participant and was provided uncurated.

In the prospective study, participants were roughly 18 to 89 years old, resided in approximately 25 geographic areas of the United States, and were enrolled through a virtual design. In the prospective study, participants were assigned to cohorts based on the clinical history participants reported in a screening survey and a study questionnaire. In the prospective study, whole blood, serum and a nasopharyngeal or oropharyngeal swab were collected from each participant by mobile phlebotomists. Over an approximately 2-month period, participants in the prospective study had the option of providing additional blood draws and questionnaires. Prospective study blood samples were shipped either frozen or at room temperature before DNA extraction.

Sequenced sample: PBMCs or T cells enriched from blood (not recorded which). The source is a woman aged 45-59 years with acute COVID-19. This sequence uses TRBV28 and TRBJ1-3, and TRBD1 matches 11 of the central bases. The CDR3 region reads CASVPGQGAGNTIYF. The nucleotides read TGTGCCAGCGTCCCGGGACAGGGGGCTGGAAACACCATATATTTT.